What follows are 18 T cell receptor beta chains derived from one specimen sequenced in a study of T cells in localized non-small cell lung cancer. Only in-frame clones appear in the TCRdb table, and some are missing; sequencing was by immunoSEQ multiplex PCR. The repertoire has more than 20,000 clones, around 87% of them found once; the top ten carry more than 9%. The sequencing here drew on PBMCs, taken before any cancer treatment. These TCRs come from a man aged 35 to 69 with stage II squamous cell lung carcinoma.

J is TRBJ2-2 and V is TRBV11-2, with 9 positions matching TRBD2. This CDR3 spans 15 amino acids. Germline assignment: CDR1 SGHAT and CDR2 FQNNGV. V lost 0 bases to trimming and J lost 6 bases; unmatched junction nucleotides: 2. For the CDR3, the DNA is TGTGCCAGCAGCTTAGAGAGCGGGAGGTCCGGGGAGCTGTTTTTT. Amino acids: CASSLESGRSGELFF.

This sequence joins TRBV7-2 and TRBJ2-2; unclear D gene. CDR1 and CDR2 from the germline V gene are SGHTA and FQGNSA. Trimming removed 3 bases at V and 1 base at J, with 6 bases between. The CDR3 is 14 amino acids. In DNA, the CDR3 is TGTGCCAGCAGCTTTGGACGGAACACCGGGGAGCTGTTTTTT. This gives the protein CASSFGRNTGELFF.

The chain uses TRBV9 and TRBJ1-1; TRBD1 matches at 7 bases. Trimming at V came to 7 bases and at J to 0 bases, leaving 6 bases not matched to a gene. This CDR3 spans 14 amino acids. Germline CDR1 is SGDLS and CDR2 is YYNGEE. The CDR3 protein is CASARDRLNTEAFF. The CDR3 DNA reads as TGTGCCAGCGCCAGGGACAGATTGAACACTGAAGCTTTCTTT.

This chain uses TRBV9 with TRBJ2-6; 7 bases map to TRBD2. This CDR3 is 17 amino acids long. Germline trimming cut 4 bases from V and 4 bases from J; bases unmatched to any gene: 11. Germline V gene sequence: CDR1 SGDLS, CDR2 YYNGEE. Here the CDR3 reads CASSPHAAGAGANVLTF. CDR3 bases: TGTGCCAGCAGCCCCCACGCCGCGGGAGCCGGGGCCAACGTCCTGACTTTC.

The gene calls are TRBV4-3 and TRBJ1-2; no clear D gene. Looked up from germline, CDR1 is LGHNA and CDR2 is YSLEER. Trimming left V 0 bases short and J 2 bases short, with 7 bases between. The CDR3 is 14 residues long. In nucleotides, the CDR3 is TGCGCCAGCAGCCAAGAAATTTCCAACTATGGCTACACCTTC. It is translated as CASSQEISNYGYTF.

The chain has TRBV30 and TRBJ2-5; D call uncertain. The CDR3 has 13 amino acids. Looked up from germline, CDR1 is GTSNPN and CDR2 is SVGIG (reference sequence). Trimming stripped 5 bases from V and 5 bases from J, with 15 bases between. The CDR3 loop is CAWGYLFKETQYF. DNA of the CDR3: TGTGCCTGGGGCTATTTGTTTAAGGAGACCCAGTACTTC.

This sequence joins TRBV11-3 and TRBJ2-5, with a weak D call TRBD2 (5 bases). V lost 1 base and J lost 2, with 8 bases in between. Germline loops: CDR1 SGHNT, CDR2 YENEEA. The CDR3 runs 14 residues. In DNA, the CDR3 is TGTGCCAGCAGCTTAGGGACTGGTCAAGAGACCCAGTACTTC. This gives the protein CASSLGTGQETQYF.

The chain joins TRBV18 to TRBJ2-3; 10 bases line up with TRBD1. The V and J ends lost 5 bases and 3 bases, in that order; junction bases with no gene match: 5. Germline assignment: CDR1 KGHSH and CDR2 LQKENI. This CDR3 is 15 amino acids long. CDR3 amino acids: CASSSGQGVTDTQYF. The CDR3 nucleotides read TGTGCCAGCTCATCCGGACAGGGGGTAACAGATACGCAGTATTTT.

V usage is TRBV27 and J usage is TRBJ2-3; either TRBD1 or TRBD2 may fit D (7 bases each). CDR3 length: 15 amino acids. The V gene's germline CDR1 is MNHEY and CDR2 SMNVEV (reference sequence). V lost 5 bases and J lost 3, with 15 bases in between. The chain's CDR3 is CASSVQGRGTDTQYF. DNA for the CDR3: TGTGCCAGCAGTGTACAGGGGAGGGGGACAGATACGCAGTATTTT.

As regards this clone: Other nucleotide sequences in the sample specify the same CDR3. The chain uses TRBV5-6 and TRBJ2-7; the D is unclear. Germline lookup yields CDR1 SGHDT and CDR2 YYEEEE. The CDR3 spans 11 residues. Trimming stripped 2 bases from V and 4 bases from J, with 4 bases between. DNA for the CDR3: TGTGCCAGCAGCTTAGGTTACGAGCAGTACTTC. Its translation: CASSLGYEQYF. Filled out from reference TRBV5-6 and TRBJ2-7, the complete variable domain reads DAGVTQSPTHLIKTRGQQVTLRCSPKSGHDTVSWYQQALGQGPQFIFQYYEEEERQRGNFPDRFSGHQFPNYSSELNVNALLLGDSALYLCASSLGYEQYFGPGTRLTVT.

This clone has just one count. The J gene is TRBJ1-2, the V gene TRBV6-5; D might be TRBD1 (5 bases). CDR1 MNHEY and CDR2 SVGAGI come from the germline V gene. V lost 11 bases to trimming and J lost 8 bases, with 18 bases between them. CDR3 length equals 12 residues. CDR3 sequence reads: CAVYGQGKGYTF. Written as DNA, the CDR3 is TGTGCCGTATACGGGCAGGGAAAGGGCTACACCTTC.

This rearrangement joins TRBV4-1 to TRBJ1-4, with D unresolved. Germline CDR1 reads MGHRA; CDR2 reads YSYEKL. The CDR3 contains 17 residues. V was clipped by 0 bases and J by 10 bases, with 21 bases between them. For the CDR3, the DNA is TGCGCCAGCAGCCAAGAACCACCGGACGGACCTGGACCAAAACTGTTTTTT. This sequence encodes CASSQEPPDGPGPKLFF.

V and J are TRBV12-5 and TRBJ1-5; tentative D call: TRBD1 (5 bases). Germline loops: CDR1 LGHNT, CDR2 FRNRAP. The CDR3 sequence is 14 residues long. Trimming removed 3 bases at V and 3 bases at J, with 9 bases between. The CDR3 reads CASGFIGDNQPQHF. CDR3 DNA: TGTGCTAGTGGTTTCATAGGGGACAATCAGCCCCAGCATTTT.

This clone was observed a handful of times. The gene calls are TRBV4-2 and TRBJ2-4, with D possibly TRBD2 on 5 matching bases. The V end was cut by 0 bases, the J end by 13 bases, with 16 bases between. Germline CDR1 reads LGHNA; CDR2 reads YNFKEQ. CDR3 length: 14 residues. The CDR3 here is CASSQDRGSGSQYF. CDR3 in DNA: TGTGCCAGCAGCCAAGATAGAGGAAGCGGTAGCCAGTACTTC.

This clone was observed a handful of times. V and J are TRBV27 and TRBJ1-5; possible D gene TRBD1, 6 bases. With 2 bases removed from V and 3 bases from J, the gap between germline ends came to 11 bases. The CDR3 has 15 amino acids. Germline V gene sequence: CDR1 MNHEY, CDR2 SMNVEV (reference sequence). The CDR3 region is CASSLPTGINQPQHF. The DNA of the CDR3 is TGTGCCAGCAGTTTACCCACAGGGATCAATCAGCCCCAGCATTTT.

V usage is TRBV28 and J usage is TRBJ1-4; D gene ambiguous. Germline CDR1 MDHEN, CDR2 SYDVKM. V was pared by 3 bases and J by 2 bases, with 7 bases between. CDR3 length: 14 residues. CDR3 residues: CASSLADTNEKLFF. The CDR3 region has the DNA TGTGCCAGCAGTTTGGCAGACACTAATGAAAAACTGTTTTTT.

This chain uses TRBV5-6 with TRBJ1-2; tentatively, D is TRBD1 (5 bases). Trimming removed 4 bases from V and 4 bases from J, with 17 bases in between. Per the germline V gene, CDR1 is SGHDT and CDR2 is YYEEEE. The CDR3 spans 15 residues. The CDR3, as DNA: TGTGCCAGCAGCCCGGGCGGGGGGGACTTCTATGGCTACACCTTC. Encoded protein: CASSPGGGDFYGYTF. Variable domain in full (rest from reference TRBV5-6 and TRBJ1-2): DAGVTQSPTHLIKTRGQQVTLRCSPKSGHDTVSWYQQALGQGPQFIFQYYEEEERQRGNFPDRFSGHQFPNYSSELNVNALLLGDSALYLCASSPGGGDFYGYTFGSGTRLTVV.

Comment on this clone: One end of the junction fails to match germline, which may point to a read error. This sequence joins TRBV5-4 and TRBJ1-4; 7 positions match TRBD1. Germline V gene data show CDR1 as SGHNT and CDR2 as YYREEE (reference sequence). The CDR3 is 14 residues long. Here the CDR3 reads CASSSTGTNEELFF. For the CDR3, the DNA is TGTGCCAGCAGCTCGACAGGGACTAATGAAGAACTGTTTTTT.